A selection of T cell receptor beta chains follows, all from one sample in a study of CD8 T cells in ankylosing spondylitis. TCRdb redid the calling of the 5' RACE reads with MiXCR, one entry per CDR3 protein. The table shows about 540,000 distinct CDR3 sequences, with roughly an eighth occurring only once. Source material: blood, either unsorted or a sorted T cell fraction (not recorded which). Receptors originate from a male donor with ankylosing spondylitis. Both conserved end residues are part of each CDR3. The D gene is left open where the match is weak. A row's size may be missing; if present it is once, few, many or a size class.

v_gene	d_gene	j_gene	abundance	CDR3nt	CDR3aa
TRBV5-1	-	TRBJ2-7	-	TGCGCCAGCAGCTCTTCTGCGGGCTTGGACGAGCAGTACTTC	CASSSSAGLDEQYF
TRBV4-1	-	TRBJ1-1	many	TGCGCCAGCAGCCAAGGCTGGGGGGAGAACACTGAAGCTTTCTTT	CASSQGWGENTEAFF
TRBV7-9	-	TRBJ2-1	-	TGTGCCAGCACCCTGCTTGGCGGACACAATGAGCAGTTCTTC	CASTLLGGHNEQFF
TRBV7-9	-	TRBJ1-1	few	TGTGCCAGCAGTCCCCTCGGGGGCATCGGCACTGAAGCTTTCTTT	CASSPLGGIGTEAFF
TRBV7-9	TRBD1	TRBJ1-1	few	TGTGCCAGCAGCTTAGCGGCAGGGGGCAAGAACACTGAAGCTTTCTTT	CASSLAAGGKNTEAFF
TRBV10-3	TRBD2	TRBJ2-1	few	TGTGCCACTACACCCGCTAGCGGAGCCTACAATGAGCAGTTCTTC	CATTPASGAYNEQFF
TRBV10-3	-	TRBJ1-2	-	TGTGCCATCCGGGAGGACTATGGCTACACCTTC	CAIREDYGYTF
TRBV29-1	-	TRBJ1-3	few	TGCAGCGTTGGGACCGACGAGGGAAACACCATATATTTT	CSVGTDEGNTIYF
TRBV7-9	-	TRBJ1-1	many	TGTGCCAGCAGCCGCCGGGACGGACTTATGAACACTGAAGCTTTCTTT	CASSRRDGLMNTEAFF
TRBV7-9	-	TRBJ1-2	few	TGTGCCAGCAGCCCATTGGATGGCTACACCTTC	CASSPLDGYTF
TRBV7-2	-	TRBJ2-1	many	TGTGCCAGCAGCTTGGCAGGGTCGGATGAGCAGTTCTTC	CASSLAGSDEQFF
TRBV12-3/TRBV12-4	-	TRBJ1-1	many	TGTGCCAGCAGTCGACTCGGGAGCACTGAAGCTTTCTTT	CASSRLGSTEAFF
TRBV7-9	TRBD1	TRBJ1-6	many	TGTGCCAGCAGCCTCGGACAGGGAGCTAATTCACCCCTCCACTTT	CASSLGQGANSPLHF
TRBV20-1	-	TRBJ1-2	few	TGCAGTGCTAGAGGGTCAGGGGCGCCGTATGGCTACACCTTC	CSARGSGAPYGYTF
TRBV3-1	TRBD2	TRBJ2-3	-	TGTGCCAGCAGCCGACGACTAGCGGGAGGATGGGGCGCTATCAGCACAGATACGCAGTATTTT	CASSRRLAGGWGAISTDTQYF
TRBV20-1	-	TRBJ2-3	-	TGCAGTGCTAGCGGCATAGCAAAGGCGAACACAGATACGCAGTATTTT	CSASGIAKANTDTQYF
TRBV20-1	-	TRBJ2-1	-	TGCAGTGCTAGAGATCTCGACGGCGCTTACAATGAGCAGTTCTTC	CSARDLDGAYNEQFF
TRBV3-1	TRBD1	TRBJ1-2	-	TGTGCCAGCAGCCAAGATGCAGGGGGCTATGGCTACACCTTC	CASSQDAGGYGYTF
TRBV20-1	TRBD2	TRBJ2-3	many	TGCAGTGCCCCTACTAGCGGGAGGACAGATACGCAGTATTTT	CSAPTSGRTDTQYF
TRBV12-3/TRBV12-4	TRBD1	TRBJ1-2	-	TGTGCCAGCAGCCTTGGACAGGGGGCACGCTACACCTTC	CASSLGQGARYTF
TRBV27	TRBD1	TRBJ1-2	-	TGTGCCAGCAGTATCCGGGGGCAGGGGGGGTTCGGCTATGGCTACACCTTC	CASSIRGQGGFGYGYTF
TRBV18	-	TRBJ1-3	few	TGTGCCAGCTCATCGAGGACAGCGAGCCTCTCTGGAAACACCATATATTTT	CASSSRTASLSGNTIYF
TRBV3-1	-	TRBJ1-5	-	TGTGCCAGCAGCCAAGGGCCAAACCTCCGGCATTTT	CASSQGPNLRHF
TRBV7-8	TRBD1	TRBJ2-3	few	TGTGCCAGCAGCCCAAGGGGACAGACTAGCACAGATACGCAGTATTTT	CASSPRGQTSTDTQYF
TRBV7-8	-	TRBJ1-6	-	TGTGCCAGCAGCTTCGAGGACCTTTCACCCCTCCACTTT	CASSFEDLSPLHF
TRBV5-5	-	TRBJ2-1	once	TGTGCCAGGAGCCCAGGGTTCCTGCCCAATGAGCAGTTCTTC	CARSPGFLPNEQFF
TRBV20-1	TRBD2	TRBJ2-5	many	TGCAGTGCCCCTAGCGGGGGTCAAGAGACCCAGTACTTC	CSAPSGGQETQYF